Following are 2 T cell receptor beta chains from one sample sequenced in a study of T cells in Graves' hyperthyroidism and ophthalmopathy (dated by TCRdb to between 2017 and 2020). Preparation of the library involved multiplex PCR. Instrument on record: Illumina HiSeq 2000. Amplification of TCR beta CDR3 regions was carried out from RNA transcripts. The first round of RT-PCR for the TCR CDR3 was performed with the HTBI primer set and the Qiagen OneStep RT-PCR kit. Using fastp at Q25 and MiXCR, TCRdb reprocessed the public reads and kept productive beta chains. Every entry covers one CDR3 protein and lists the most common genes and DNA from its rows. The sample data list a few hundred thousand distinct CDR3 sequences, and 16% of these were observed just once. Over 25% of the sample belongs to the ten largest clones. Sequenced: blood. The source is a young woman with Graves' ophthalmopathy.

The chain combines TRBV14 with TRBJ1-1; no firm D call. Looked up from germline, CDR1 is SGHDN and CDR2 is FVKESK. V was pared by 5 bases and J by 4 bases, with 14 bases between. The CDR3 contains 14 residues. This chain's CDR3 is CASSLRLMGTEAFF. The CDR3 DNA follows: TGTGCCAGCAGCTTAAGACTGATGGGCACTGAAGCTTTCTTT.

This clonotype was detected only a few times. This rearrangement joins TRBV4-1 to TRBJ2-7; a possible D gene is TRBD1 (5 bases). The ends were cut back, 4 bases at V and 6 bases at J, with 19 bases in the middle. This CDR3 comprises 15 residues. Germline loops: CDR1 MGHRA, CDR2 YSYEKL. CDR3 sequence: CASSPQTVGIGEQYF. Here the CDR3 DNA reads TGCGCCAGCAGCCCCCAGACAGTGGGGATCGGCGAGCAGTACTTC.